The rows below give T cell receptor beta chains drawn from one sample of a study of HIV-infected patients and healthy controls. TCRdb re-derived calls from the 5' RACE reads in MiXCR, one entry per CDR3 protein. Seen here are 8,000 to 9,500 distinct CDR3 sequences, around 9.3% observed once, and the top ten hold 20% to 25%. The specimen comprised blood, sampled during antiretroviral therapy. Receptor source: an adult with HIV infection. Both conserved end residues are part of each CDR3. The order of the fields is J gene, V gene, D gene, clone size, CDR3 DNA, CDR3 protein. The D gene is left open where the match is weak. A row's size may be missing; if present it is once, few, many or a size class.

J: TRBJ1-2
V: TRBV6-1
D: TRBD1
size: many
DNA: TGTGCCAGTATCGGACAGGGCTATGGCTACACCTTC
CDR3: CASIGQGYGYTF

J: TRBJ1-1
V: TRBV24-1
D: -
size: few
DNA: TGTGCCACCAGTGATCTGTGGACCGCCGTCGGAGCTTTCTTT
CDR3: CATSDLWTAVGAFF

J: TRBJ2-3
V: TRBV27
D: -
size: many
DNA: TGTGCCAGCAAAACTAAAGATACGCAGTATTTT
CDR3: CASKTKDTQYF

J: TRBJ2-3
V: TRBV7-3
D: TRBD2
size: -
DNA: TGTGCCAGCAGCTCCTCCCCGGGGGGGAGCACAGATACGCAGTATTTT
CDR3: CASSSSPGGSTDTQYF

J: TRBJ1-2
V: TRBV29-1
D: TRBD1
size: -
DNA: TGCAGCGTTGACGACAGGGGAGATGGCTACACCTTC
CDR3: CSVDDRGDGYTF

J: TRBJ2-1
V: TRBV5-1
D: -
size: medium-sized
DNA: TGCGCCAGCAGCCCCGGTCGGGGGTATGAGCAGTTCTTC
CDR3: CASSPGRGYEQFF

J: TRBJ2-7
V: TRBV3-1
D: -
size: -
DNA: TGTGCCAGCAGCCAAGCGAGGGAGCAGTACTTC
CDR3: CASSQAREQYF

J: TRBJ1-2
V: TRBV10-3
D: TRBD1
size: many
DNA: TGTGCCATCCCTCAAACTCAGACAGGGGTCTATGGCTACACCTTC
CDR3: CAIPQTQTGVYGYTF

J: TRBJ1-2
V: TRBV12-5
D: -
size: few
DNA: TGTGCTAGTGGTTTCCTTAACTATGGCTACACCTTC
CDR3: CASGFLNYGYTF

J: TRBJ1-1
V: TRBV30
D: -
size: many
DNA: TGTGCCTGGTGGGGGCTCGAGGGTCCGAACACTGAAGCTTTCTTT
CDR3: CAWWGLEGPNTEAFF